This entry lists 16 T cell receptor beta chains sequenced from one sample in a study of OX40 agonist ivuxolimab in advanced cancers. The assay was immunoSEQ multiplex PCR, and TCRdb's table has in-frame clones only and misses some. The sample has approximately 72,000 clones, 88% seen once. Material: CD4+ or CD8+ T cells sorted from blood, obtained in a trial of the OX40 agonist ivuxolimab. Receptor source: an adult with an advanced solid tumor such as melanoma, head and neck, liver or kidney cancer.

This rearrangement joins TRBV28 to TRBJ1-3, with 8 bases matching TRBD1. Per the germline V gene, CDR1 is MDHEN and CDR2 is SYDVKM. The CDR3 totals 14 residues. The ends lost 4 bases at V and 4 bases at J; junction bases unmatched: 3. The CDR3 bases are TGTGCCAGCAGTTCAGGGGGCGCAGGAAACACCATATATTTT. Translated: CASSSGGAGNTIYF.

The chain combines TRBV18 with TRBJ2-3; 9 nucleotides agree with TRBD1. J gave up 0 bases and V 6 bases, and 10 bases lay outside the gene matches. CDR3 size: 17 residues. Germline CDR1 is KGHSH and CDR2 is LQKENI. The CDR3, as DNA: TGTGCCAGCTCCCCTCTCCGGGACAGGGCTAGCACAGATACGCAGTATTTT. This translates into CASSPLRDRASTDTQYF.

This sequence joins TRBV10-3 and TRBJ2-5; 13 bases fit TRBD2. Trimming at V came to 5 bases and at J to 5 bases, leaving 5 bases not matched to a gene. The CDR3 covers 15 residues. The germline V gene has CDR1 ENHRY and CDR2 SYGVKD. The CDR3, as DNA: TGTGCCATCAGTACTAGCGGGGGGGCCAGGGAGACCCAGTACTTC. It specifies CAISTSGGARETQYF.

This clone was recorded only once. The chain couples TRBV5-1 to TRBJ1-2; perhaps TRBD1 as D (6 bases). This CDR3 is built from 13 residues. Deletions cut 0 bases from V and 7 bases from J, with 10 bases between. Germline CDR1 reads SGHRS; CDR2 reads YFSETQ. CDR3 in amino acids: CASSLGAGAGYTF. CDR3 sequence (DNA): TGCGCCAGCAGCTTGGGCGCAGGGGCTGGCTACACCTTC.

This sequence joins TRBV27 and TRBJ2-1; 11 positions agree with TRBD2. This CDR3 comprises 15 residues. V lost 5 bases, J lost 8 bases, and 8 bases stayed unmatched. Germline CDR1 and CDR2: MNHEY and SMNVEV (reference sequence). The CDR3 reads CASSPSSGGFYEQFF. Here the CDR3 DNA reads TGTGCCAGCAGTCCATCTAGCGGGGGGTTCTATGAGCAGTTCTTC.

The chain couples TRBV4-2 to TRBJ2-3, with D maybe TRBD1 (5 bases). V shed 4 bases and J shed 0 bases, with 11 bases lying between them. The CDR3 is 15 amino acids. The germline V gene encodes CDR1 LGHNA and CDR2 YNFKEQ. The CDR3 nucleotides are TGTGCCAGCAGCCCCCAATGGGGCAGCACAGATACGCAGTATTTT. Its protein is CASSPQWGSTDTQYF.

The rearrangement links TRBV2 to TRBJ1-5; D gene unclear. This CDR3 comprises 13 residues. Germline V lookup: CDR1 SNHLY, CDR2 FYNNEI. V lost 6 bases, J lost 9 bases, and 15 bases lay in between. The CDR3 nucleotides are TGTGCCAGCAGCCCCGACGCCCTGGGGCCCCAGCATTTT. Amino acids: CASSPDALGPQHF.

The rearrangement uses TRBV11-2 and TRBJ1-4, with D maybe TRBD1 (5 bases). The germline CDR1 and CDR2 sequences are SGHAT and FQNNGV. The CDR3 runs to 14 residues. V was cut by 3 bases and J by 4 bases, with 9 bases left in between. For the CDR3, the DNA is TGTGCCAGCAGCTTCCGGGACGGTAATGAAAAACTGTTTTTT. Translated: CASSFRDGNEKLFF. Combining the CDR3 with reference TRBV11-2 and TRBJ1-4 gives the whole variable domain EAGVAQSPRYKIIEKRQSVAFWCNPISGHATLYWYQQILGQGPKLLIQFQNNGVVDDSQLPKDRFSAERLKGVDSTLKIQPAKLEDSAVYLCASSFRDGNEKLFFGSGTQLSVL.

This clone has a handful of counts. This sample includes further DNA sequences coding for the same CDR3. The chain couples TRBV9 to TRBJ2-7; possibly TRBD1 for D (6 bases). Germline V gene data show CDR1 as SGDLS and CDR2 as YYNGEE. V lost 0 bases to trimming and J lost 2 bases, with 9 bases between them. The CDR3 runs 14 residues. CDR3 sequence: CASSVDQGPYEQYF. The CDR3 region has the DNA TGTGCCAGCAGCGTAGATCAGGGGCCCTACGAGCAGTACTTC.

The chain couples TRBV6-1 to TRBJ2-7, with D tentatively TRBD2 (5 bases). This CDR3 contains 12 residues. CDR1 and CDR2 from the germline V gene are MNHNS and SASEGT. Trimming pared 6 bases from V and 3 bases from J, leaving 9 bases between. The CDR3 loop is CASSRRSYEQYF. The CDR3 DNA reads TGTGCCAGCAGCCGGAGGAGCTACGAGCAGTACTTC.

This chain links TRBV2 with TRBJ2-7; TRBD1 agrees at 7 bases. From germline, CDR1 is SNHLY and CDR2 FYNNEI. This CDR3 is built from 14 residues. The ends lost 7 bases at V and 3 bases at J; junction bases unmatched: 9. The CDR3: CASIGTAGGYEQYF. The CDR3, as DNA: TGTGCCAGCATCGGGACAGCAGGGGGCTACGAGCAGTACTTC. Using reference TRBV2 and TRBJ2-7 for the parts outside the CDR3, the full variable domain is EPEVTQTPSHQVTQMGQEVILRCVPISNHLYFYWYRQILGQKVEFLVSFYNNEISEKSEIFDDQFSVERPDGSNFTLKIRSTKLEDSAMYFCASIGTAGGYEQYFGPGTRLTVT.

CDR3 in amino acids: CASSLLAQVNTGELFF. The CDR3 coding sequence is TGTGCCAGCAGTTTATTGGCGCAGGTGAACACCGGGGAGCTGTTTTTT. The chain joins TRBV28 to TRBJ2-2; D is uncertain. Germline CDR1 MDHEN, CDR2 SYDVKM. CDR3 size: 16 residues. V was trimmed by 1 base and J by 1 base, leaving 10 bases between them.

This chain joins TRBV6-5 and TRBJ2-7, with D unclear. Germline CDR1 is MNHEY and CDR2 is SVGAGI. Trimming took 6 bases from V and 3 from J, leaving 12 bases between them. CDR3 length: 13 amino acids. The chain's CDR3 is CASSDTLHYEQYF. For the CDR3, the DNA is TGTGCCAGCAGCGATACTCTACACTACGAGCAGTACTTC.

V and J are TRBV11-3 and TRBJ2-7; the match to TRBD2 covers 12 bases. This CDR3 is 20 amino acids long. V lost 4 bases, J lost 2 bases, and 18 bases stayed unmatched. CDR1 SGHNT and CDR2 YENEEA come from the germline V gene. This CDR3 is CASSSQHLTKSSGGAYEQYF. In DNA form, the CDR3 reads TGTGCCAGCAGCTCCCAGCACTTGACAAAATCTAGCGGGGGGGCCTACGAGCAGTACTTC. The full variable domain, with the rest looked up from reference TRBV11-3 and TRBJ2-7, is EAGVVQSPRYKIIEKKQPVAFWCNPISGHNTLYWYLQNLGQGPELLIRYENEEAVDDSQLPKDRFSAERLKGVDSTLKIQPAELGDSAVYLCASSSQHLTKSSGGAYEQYFGPGTRLTVT.

This clone was detected only once. The V call is TRBV2, the J call TRBJ1-2; 8 positions agree with TRBD1. This CDR3 is 16 amino acids long. V gave up 1 base and J gave up 2 bases; unmatched junction bases: 6. Germline V CDR1 and CDR2: SNHLY, FYNNEI. The CDR3 spells CASSEGPGQANYGYTF. CDR3 bases: TGTGCCAGCAGTGAAGGGCCGGGACAGGCCAACTATGGCTACACCTTC. The full variable domain, rest sourced from reference TRBV2 and TRBJ1-2, is EPEVTQTPSHQVTQMGQEVILRCVPISNHLYFYWYRQILGQKVEFLVSFYNNEISEKSEIFDDQFSVERPDGSNFTLKIRSTKLEDSAMYFCASSEGPGQANYGYTFGSGTRLTVV.

J is TRBJ1-1 and V is TRBV5-1, with D unclear. The V gene's germline CDR1 is SGHRS and CDR2 YFSETQ. The ends were cut back, 0 bases at V and 4 bases at J, with 10 bases in the middle. The CDR3 extends over 14 amino acids. CDR3 nucleotide sequence: TGCGCCAGCAGCTTGGCCCAGGAAGGCACTGAAGCTTTCTTT. Its protein is CASSLAQEGTEAFF.